This is a list of T cell receptor beta chains from one sample in a study of T cell repertoires in cytomegalovirus infection. TCRdb re-called the reads with MiXCR, one entry per CDR3 protein. Among fewer than 350,000 distinct CDR3 sequences listed, 17% were seen once. Material: PBMCs. These receptors originate from a human donor in good health (CMV status not recorded). Some clones in this sample may be carry-over from other donors' samples. CDR3s include the opening cysteine and the closing phenylalanine or tryptophan. Fields, in order: V gene, J gene, D gene, clone size, CDR3 DNA, CDR3 protein. A D gene is named only where the DNA matches it firmly. Clone size appears in some rows only: once, few, many, or a class for an expanded clone.

TRBV27	TRBJ1-4	TRBD1	.	TGTGCCAGCAGTTTAGAGGGGGCTCTAAGAGGGAAACTGTTTTTT	CASSLEGALRGKLFF
TRBV20-1	TRBJ1-6	TRBD1	.	TGCAGTGCTAGTAAGAGGGACAGGTTCTATAATTCACCCCTCCACTTT	CSASKRDRFYNSPLHF
TRBV12-5	TRBJ2-3	.	few	TGTGCTAGTGGTTTACAGAGTGGGGCGGATACGCAGTATTTT	CASGLQSGADTQYF
TRBV7-2	TRBJ2-2	.	many	TGTGCCAGCAGCCCATTGATAGGCGGGGAGCTGTTTTTT	CASSPLIGGELFF
TRBV4-3	TRBJ2-7	.	many	TGCGCCAGCAGCCAAGATGCACACTCGAGCTCCTACGAGCAGTACTTC	CASSQDAHSSSYEQYF
TRBV6-5	TRBJ2-2	.	few	TGTGCCAGCAGTTACCTTTTCTTGACCGGGGAGCTGTTTTTT	CASSYLFLTGELFF
TRBV6-6	TRBJ2-7	TRBD1	many	TGTGCCAGCAGTACAAACGGACAGGGGAGGGTCGAGCAGTACTTC	CASSTNGQGRVEQYF
TRBV29-1	TRBJ2-3	TRBD1	.	TGCAGCGTTACCGGGACAGGGGATACGCAGTATTTT	CSVTGTGDTQYF
TRBV5-1	TRBJ1-5	TRBD1	many	TGCGCCAGCAGCTTGGGGGACAGTGATGGTCAGCCCCAGCATTTT	CASSLGDSDGQPQHF
TRBV7-2	TRBJ2-3	.	many	TGTGCCAGCAGCAGAAGCGCCCTCAGCACAGATACGCAGTATTTT	CASSRSALSTDTQYF
TRBV19	TRBJ1-5	.	few	TGTGCCAGTAGTATTTGGGCGGACAATCAGCCCCAGCATTTT	CASSIWADNQPQHF
TRBV5-6	TRBJ1-5	.	.	TGTGCCAGCAGCTCCGCGGGGGGGGGGCGGAATCAGCCCCAGCATTTT	CASSSAGGGRNQPQHF
TRBV6-5	TRBJ2-3	TRBD2	many	TGTGCCAGCAGTTATGACCTTCTAGCGGGGGGCACAGATACGCAGTATTTT	CASSYDLLAGGTDTQYF
TRBV20-1	TRBJ1-5	.	.	TGCAGTGCTAGAGATCCAGGGGAGCAGCCCCAGCATTTT	CSARDPGEQPQHF
TRBV7-2	TRBJ1-1	.	many	TGTGCCAGCAGCTTACTATATGGAGGGACTGAAGCTTTCTTT	CASSLLYGGTEAFF
TRBV5-1	TRBJ2-5	TRBD2	.	TGCGCCAGCAGCTTGTTTCCGGGGGGAGAAGAGACCCAGTACTTC	CASSLFPGGEETQYF
TRBV12-3/TRBV12-4	TRBJ2-1	.	few	TGTGCCAGCAGTATCGGCTACAATGAGCAGTTCTTC	CASSIGYNEQFF
TRBV7-2	TRBJ1-6	.	many	TGTGCCAGCAGCTTGAACGACAATAGGGTGAATTCACCCCTCCACTTT	CASSLNDNRVNSPLHF
TRBV6-1	TRBJ1-2	.	many	TGTGCCAGCAGTAGACTACCGGGATCAAAGGATGGCTACACCTTC	CASSRLPGSKDGYTF
TRBV10-3	TRBJ2-5	.	.	TGTGCCATCAGTGGCGATCTCGTGGAGACCCAGTACTTC	CAISGDLVETQYF
TRBV7-2	TRBJ2-1	TRBD1	few	TGTGCCAGCAGCATTCAGGGGGACACCTACAATGAGCAGTTCTTC	CASSIQGDTYNEQFF
TRBV28	TRBJ2-5	TRBD1	.	TGTGCCAGCACCCTGGCAGGGGGCGAGACCCAGTACTTC	CASTLAGGETQYF
TRBV5-4	TRBJ1-1	.	few	TGTGCCAGCAGCCCCCAGGGGAGGGACGCGACTGAAGCTTTCTTT	CASSPQGRDATEAFF
TRBV12-3/TRBV12-4	TRBJ1-5	.	once	TGTGCCAGCAGTTTTCCCCAGGGTGGTAAACAGCCCCAGCATTTT	CASSFPQGGKQPQHF
TRBV15	TRBJ2-3	.	.	TGTGCCACCAGCCGGGGGGGAGGGGGCAGGACAGATACGCAGTATTTT	CATSRGGGGRTDTQYF
TRBV18	TRBJ1-3	.	.	TGTGCCAGCTCACCATACGACTCTAGCTCTGGAAACACCATATATTTT	CASSPYDSSSGNTIYF
TRBV6-1	TRBJ2-3	TRBD1	many	TGTGCCAGCAGTTATGACAGGGGGGGTACAGATACGCAGTATTTT	CASSYDRGGTDTQYF
TRBV27	TRBJ1-6	.	.	TGTGCCAGCAAGGAGGTCGACTCACCCCTCCACTTT	CASKEVDSPLHF
TRBV2	TRBJ2-1	TRBD2	.	TGTGCCAGCAGGCGAAGGGCACTAGCGCAGGGCAATGAGCAGTTCTTC	CASRRRALAQGNEQFF
TRBV6-5	TRBJ1-6	.	few	TGTGCCAGCAGTTACTCGAAGGTGGTAGCGAGCTCCTATAATTCACCCCTCCACTTT	CASSYSKVVASSYNSPLHF
TRBV6-2/TRBV6-3	TRBJ2-3	TRBD1	.	TGTGCCAGCAGCCGAGGGACAGACCGATTCACAGATACGCAGTATTTT	CASSRGTDRFTDTQYF
TRBV5-6	TRBJ1-2	.	few	TGTGCCAGCAGTCCCGGGACCGGGGTATACGGCTACACCTTC	CASSPGTGVYGYTF
TRBV10-3	TRBJ2-7	.	many	TGTGCCATCAGGGAGGGATTAACCTACGAGCAGTACTTC	CAIREGLTYEQYF
TRBV12-3/TRBV12-4	TRBJ2-1	TRBD2	.	TGTGCCAGCAGTAAGACTAGCGGGGGGGCAAATGAGCAGTTCTTC	CASSKTSGGANEQFF
TRBV7-6	TRBJ2-2	.	many	TGTGCCAGCAGCTTATCGCAGGGCAACACCGGGGAGCTGTTTTTT	CASSLSQGNTGELFF
TRBV7-6	TRBJ1-1	TRBD1	.	TGTGCCAGCAAGGGGACAGCACTTGAAGCTTTCTTT	CASKGTALEAFF
TRBV19	TRBJ2-3	.	few	TGTGCCAGTAGTATGGGAGATGGACTCACAGATACGCAGTATTTT	CASSMGDGLTDTQYF
TRBV5-1	TRBJ2-7	.	few	TGCGCCAGCAGCTTGGAGTCTCTTGGTCCCTACGAGCAGTACTTC	CASSLESLGPYEQYF
TRBV12-3/TRBV12-4	TRBJ2-7	TRBD1	many	TGTGCCAGCAGCAGGGGGACCTACGAGCAGTACTTC	CASSRGTYEQYF
TRBV27	TRBJ2-5	.	many	TGTGCCAGCACACCGCATTGGGGGAGTCAAGAGACCCAGTACTTC	CASTPHWGSQETQYF
TRBV6-2/TRBV6-3	TRBJ1-1	TRBD1	.	TGTGCCAGCAGGACAGGGACCATGAACACTGAAGCTTTCTTT	CASRTGTMNTEAFF
TRBV6-5	TRBJ1-5	TRBD1	few	TGTGCCAGCAGCAGGGACAGGTATAGCAATCAGCCCCAGCATTTT	CASSRDRYSNQPQHF
TRBV7-9	TRBJ2-5	.	few	TGTGCCAGCAGCGCCATGTGGGGGCTGGAGACCCAGTACTTC	CASSAMWGLETQYF
TRBV6-1	TRBJ2-1	TRBD2	many	TGTGCCAGCAGTTATGACAGCGGGGGGGCGGTTCAGCAGTTCTTC	CASSYDSGGAVQQFF
TRBV12-3/TRBV12-4	TRBJ2-3	.	.	TGTGCCAGCAGCCCGTCGACCCCGCCAGATACGCAGTATTTT	CASSPSTPPDTQYF
TRBV4-2	TRBJ1-4	.	many	TGTGCCAGCAGCCAACGGGGGGAGCCTAATGAAAAACTGTTTTTT	CASSQRGEPNEKLFF
TRBV6-5	TRBJ1-3	.	.	TGTGCCAGCAGTTACTCGAATGGGGATCACTCTGGAAACACCATATATTTT	CASSYSNGDHSGNTIYF
TRBV20-1	TRBJ2-7	TRBD1	.	TGCAGTGCAAAGGGACAGGGTCGGGGCTCCTACGAGCAGTACTTC	CSAKGQGRGSYEQYF
TRBV7-6	TRBJ2-5	.	many	TGTGCCAGCAGCTTAGGGCCAGCCCAAGAGACCCAGTACTTC	CASSLGPAQETQYF
TRBV5-4	TRBJ2-3	TRBD1	.	TGTGCCAGCAGCTCTCTATACCGGGACAGGGGGGCAGATACGCAGTATTTT	CASSSLYRDRGADTQYF
TRBV7-6	TRBJ1-1	.	many	TGTGCCAGCAGCTTAGAGGCCACTGAAGCTTTCTTT	CASSLEATEAFF
TRBV4-3	TRBJ2-3	TRBD1	few	TGCGCCAGCAGCCAGGGGACAGGGGGCACAAATACGCAGTATTTT	CASSQGTGGTNTQYF
TRBV7-2	TRBJ1-4	TRBD1	many	TGTGCCAGCAGCTTAGTTCCGGGACAGCATAATGAAAAACTGTTTTTT	CASSLVPGQHNEKLFF
TRBV20-1	TRBJ1-4	.	few	TGCAGTGCTCGGAACCTCGAGGAACTGTTTTTT	CSARNLEELFF
TRBV27	TRBJ1-1	.	.	TGTGCCAGCAGAGAGGAGGGTATGGGGAACACTGAAGCTTTCTTT	CASREEGMGNTEAFF